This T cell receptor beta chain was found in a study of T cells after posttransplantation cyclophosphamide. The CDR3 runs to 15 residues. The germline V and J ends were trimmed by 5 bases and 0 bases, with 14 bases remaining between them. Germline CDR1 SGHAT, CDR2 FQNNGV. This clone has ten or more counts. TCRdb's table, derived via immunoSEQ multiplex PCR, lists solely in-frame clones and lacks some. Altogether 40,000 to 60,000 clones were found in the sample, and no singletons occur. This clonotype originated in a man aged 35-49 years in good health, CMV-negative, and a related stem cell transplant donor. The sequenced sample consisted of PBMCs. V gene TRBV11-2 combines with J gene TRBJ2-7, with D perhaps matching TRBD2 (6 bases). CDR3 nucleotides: TGTGCCAGCAGCACGGGACTCCTTAGCTCCTACGAGCAGTACTTC. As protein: CASSTGLLSSYEQYF.